Listed below are T cell receptor beta chains from one sample, sequenced in a study of CD8+ T cells in alopecia areata. TCRdb keeps only in-frame clones here, not all; method: immunoSEQ multiplex PCR. The profile shows some 200,000 clones, 58% of them singletons. This specimen consisted of CD4+ T cells sorted from blood, obtained at week 24, from a patient treated with tofacitinib. The receptor source for this set is a human donor with alopecia areata. The CDR3 runs from the conserved cysteine through the conserved F or W. Fields, in order: J gene, D gene, V gene, clone size, CDR3 protein, CDR3 DNA. A D gene is named only where the DNA matches it firmly. Size tells how often a clone was seen (once, few, many) or the class of an expanded clone, and some rows leave it out.

>TRBJ1-4|.|TRBV2|.
CASRETEGKLFF
TGTGCCAGCAGAGAGACCGAAGGAAAACTGTTTTTT
>TRBJ1-1|TRBD1|TRBV7-8|few
CASSPGQSTMNTEAFF
TGTGCCAGCAGCCCGGGACAGTCGACTATGAACACTGAAGCTTTCTTT
>TRBJ2-2|TRBD1|TRBV7-2|.
CASSLTGTGFRGTGELFF
TGTGCCAGCAGCCTAACCGGGACAGGGTTCCGAGGCACCGGGGAGCTGTTTTTT
>TRBJ2-5|.|TRBV5-1|.
CASSSAGSGQTQYF
TGCGCCAGCAGCTCGGCCGGGTCCGGGCAGACCCAGTACTTC
>TRBJ2-7|TRBD2|TRBV4-1|.
CASSQSGVSGAWDEQYF
TGCGCCAGCAGCCAAAGCGGGGTTAGCGGGGCTTGGGACGAGCAGTACTTC
>TRBJ1-5|.|TRBV7-2|.
CASSLSGGGGNQPQHF
TGTGCCAGCAGCTTATCGGGCGGAGGAGGGAATCAGCCCCAGCATTTT
>TRBJ1-2|.|TRBV25-1|.
CASSESQVADGYTF
TGTGCCAGCAGTGAAAGTCAGGTGGCCGATGGCTACACCTTC
>TRBJ2-3|TRBD2|TRBV2|.
CASSVDSGYTDTQYF
TGTGCCAGCAGTGTGGATAGCGGGTACACAGATACGCAGTATTTT
>TRBJ2-5|TRBD2|TRBV7-3|.
CASSLGLADTETQYF
TGTGCCAGCAGCTTAGGCCTAGCGGATACGGAGACCCAGTACTTC
>TRBJ1-1|TRBD1|TRBV7-9|.
CASSFARDRNTEAFF
TGTGCCAGCAGCTTTGCCCGGGACAGGAACACTGAAGCTTTCTTT
>TRBJ2-2|.|TRBV5-1|.
CASSLGSLNTGELFF
TGCGCCAGCAGCTTGGGAAGTTTGAACACCGGGGAGCTGTTTTTT
>TRBJ1-3|.|TRBV5-1|once
CASSLDPVSGNTIYF
TGCGCCAGCAGCTTGGACCCAGTCTCTGGAAACACCATATATTTT
>TRBJ2-1|TRBD1|TRBV7-6|.
CASSPGDRLHNEQFF
TGTGCCAGCAGCCCAGGGGACAGGCTTCACAATGAGCAGTTCTTC
>TRBJ2-5|.|TRBV2|.
CASSEGPGTQYF
TGTGCCAGCAGTGAAGGGCCGGGGACCCAGTACTTC
>TRBJ1-3|.|TRBV30|few
CAWTPTGGNTIYF
TGTGCCTGGACCCCGACAGGAGGAAACACCATATATTTT
>TRBJ1-2|.|TRBV2|.
CASSPTTLYGYTF
TGTGCCAGCAGCCCGACGACGCTCTATGGCTACACCTTC
>TRBJ2-7|TRBD1|TRBV29-1|.
CSVGVRGREQYF
TGCAGCGTTGGGGTCAGGGGGCGCGAGCAGTACTTC
>TRBJ2-3|TRBD1|TRBV18|.
CASSRLQGEDTQYF
TGTGCCAGCTCACGACTGCAGGGGGAGGATACGCAGTATTTT
>TRBJ1-2|TRBD1|TRBV30|.
CAWSRTGNYGYTF
TGTGCCTGGAGTCGGACAGGAAACTATGGCTACACCTTC
>TRBJ1-2|.|TRBV19|once
CASSIGQRNYGYTF
TGTGCCAGTAGTATAGGACAGCGGAACTATGGCTACACCTTC
>TRBJ2-4|.|TRBV25-1|.
CASSEELAKNIQYF
TGTGCCAGCAGTGAAGAGCTAGCCAAAAACATTCAGTACTTC
>TRBJ2-7|TRBD1|TRBV6-1|.
CASTGTGSSYEQYF
TGTGCCAGCACGGGGACAGGGTCCTCCTACGAGCAGTACTTC
>TRBJ1-2|.|TRBV5-4|.
CASSLAWDFLGVGYTF
TGTGCCAGCAGCTTGGCGTGGGACTTCTTGGGAGTTGGCTACACCTTC
>TRBJ2-3|.|TRBV29-1|.
CSVQRWPSTDTQYF
TGCAGCGTTCAAAGGTGGCCTAGCACAGATACGCAGTATTTT
>TRBJ1-6|.|TRBV4-1|.
CASSQDRRGTPLHF
TGCGCCAGCAGCCAAGATCGTCGGGGAACACCCCTCCACTTT
>TRBJ2-5|.|TRBV5-1|few
CASSLGQVQETQYF
TGCGCCAGCAGCTTGGGACAGGTCCAAGAGACCCAGTACTTC
>TRBJ1-1|.|TRBV9|.
CASSATGSTEAFF
TGTGCCAGCAGCGCAACAGGGAGCACTGAAGCTTTCTTT
>TRBJ1-2|.|TRBV7-2|.
CASGTNYGYTF
TGTGCCAGCGGGACTAACTATGGCTACACCTTC
>TRBJ2-5|TRBD2|TRBV7-2|few
CASSLSGGIRETQYF
TGTGCCAGCAGCTTAAGCGGGGGGATTCGGGAGACCCAGTACTTC
>TRBJ2-5|TRBD1|TRBV29-1|.
CSVPARTGEGETQYF
TGCAGCGTTCCAGCCCGGACAGGGGAGGGGGAGACCCAGTACTTC
>TRBJ2-7|.|TRBV6-6|.
CASSYSLAIRSYEQYF
TGTGCCAGCAGTTACTCGCTAGCGATCAGGTCCTACGAGCAGTACTTC
>TRBJ2-1|TRBD2|TRBV6-5|.
CASSYERGRDEQFF
TGTGCCAGCAGCTACGAGCGCGGGAGAGATGAGCAGTTCTTC
>TRBJ2-3|TRBD2|TRBV7-2|.
CASSTTGLAGGPSDTQYF
TGTGCCAGCAGCACAACAGGGCTAGCGGGAGGGCCGTCAGATACGCAGTATTTT
>TRBJ2-7|.|TRBV7-9|.
CASSLARGVSGYEQYF
TGTGCCAGCAGCTTAGCGAGGGGAGTCAGTGGCTACGAGCAGTACTTC
>TRBJ2-4|.|TRBV9|.
CASSVIAGEQGRENIQYF
TGTGCCAGCAGCGTAATCGCCGGGGAACAGGGCCGGGAAAACATTCAGTACTTC
>TRBJ2-3|.|TRBV28|.
CASSPHDTQYF
TGTGCCAGCAGTCCCCATGATACGCAGTATTTT
>TRBJ1-1|TRBD1|TRBV6-5|.
CASNLRTGGTEAFF
TGTGCCAGCAATCTTCGGACAGGGGGCACTGAAGCTTTCTTT